The clone carrying this T cell receptor beta chain was seen more than once but under ten times. Its antigen is unknown. The record originates from a study of T-cell memory formation after mild COVID-19. The CDR3 runs to 12 residues. CDR1 is MDHEN and CDR2 is SYDVKM in the germline V gene. V was clipped by 7 bases and J by 11 bases, with 15 bases between them. Via MiXCR, TCRdb re-called the 5' RACE reads, giving one row per CDR3 protein. The table has under 700,000 distinct CDR3 sequences, 20% seen once. The study's findings and limits: Certain responding clones were present in pre-infection memory, suggesting participation of cross-reactive memory.

The specimen sequenced was PBMCs or a T cell subset sorted from them (not recorded which). This TCR came from an adult woman who had mild COVID-19 (a few samples of this study predate the infection). Cell type and time point are not known. V and J are TRBV28 and TRBJ1-5, with D unclear. CDR3 region: CASTNSLGAQHF. In nucleotides, the CDR3 is TGTGCCAGCACTAACAGTCTAGGTGCCCAGCATTTT.